The clone carrying this T cell receptor beta chain was found many times. Sequencing used immunoSEQ multiplex PCR; TCRdb keeps in-frame clones, though not all of them. The sample records tens of thousands of clones, about 88% being singletons. The data were obtained in a study of control samples from healthy donors and cancer patients. In germline, CDR1 is SEHNR, CDR2 FQNEAQ (reference sequence). V lost 6 bases and J 4 bases, leaving 12 bases between the germline ends. CDR3 length: 14 amino acids. The sequence was obtained from a woman between 65 and 79 years old in good health. The rearrangement links TRBV7-9 to TRBJ1-4; D is perhaps TRBD1 (5 bases). Sequencing was carried out using blood. The DNA of the CDR3 is TGTGCCAGCAGGATTGACAGCGGTAATGAAAAACTGTTTTTT. Its translation: CASRIDSGNEKLFF.